The sequence of this TCR beta chain was determined in a study of siplizumab effects on memory and regulatory T cells. Broader study findings: It was not possible to assign a naive or memory phenotype to roughly 75-96% of proliferating CD4+ or CD8+ clones. On average, nearly 70% of mappable alloreactive CD4+ clones were Treg-derived under siplizumab, against about 27% in controls. Unstimulated subsets contained matches for only a minor fraction of alloreactive clones.

To note about this clone: The antigen remains undetermined.

Germline V CDR1 and CDR2: SGHDT, YYEEEE. The CDR3 covers 13 residues. The V and J ends lost 4 bases and 6 bases, in that order; junction bases with no gene match: 7. Each sample yielded roughly 9.3 x 10^4 assayed TCR templates. Profiling relied on immunoSEQ multiplex PCR, and the TCRdb table lists in-frame clones only, not all of them. The sample lists about 87,000 clones, roughly 94% occurring once. The origin of this receptor is a human donor in good health. The specimen was non-Treg CD4+ T cells sorted from blood. This chain uses TRBV5-6 with TRBJ2-7; 7 bases fit TRBD1. CDR3 region: CASSREYRGEQYF. In DNA, the CDR3 is TGTGCCAGCAGCCGTGAGTACAGGGGCGAGCAGTACTTC.